A selection of T cell receptor beta chains follows, all from one sample in a study of T cell responses to AZD1222 COVID-19 vaccine. Here immunoSEQ multiplex PCR was the method, and the copy in TCRdb shows in-frame clones only, minus some. The table shows tens of thousands of clones, with roughly 85% occurring only once. The source was peripheral blood, collected on day 0 of AZD1222 vaccination. Receptors originate from an adult in good health. Each CDR3 is given with its conserved first and last residue. The D gene is left open where the match is weak. Rows may omit the clone size; those that give it use once, few, many or a size class.

size	D	V	J	CDR3	DNA
-	TRBD1	TRBV3-1/TRBV3-2	TRBJ2-3	CASSLGQVPSTDTQYF	TGTGCCAGCAGCCTCGGACAGGTACCTAGCACAGATACGCAGTATTTT
-	-	TRBV7-9	TRBJ1-2	CASSLAGAVYGYTF	TGTGCCAGCAGCTTAGCAGGGGCCGTCTATGGCTACACCTTC
-	-	TRBV5-4	TRBJ2-2	CASSLERVAGTGELFF	TGTGCCAGCAGCTTGGAGAGGGTTGCGGGCACCGGGGAGCTGTTTTTT
-	-	TRBV27	TRBJ2-3	CASSLGSGTSTDTQYF	TGTGCCAGCAGTTTGGGTAGCGGTACTAGCACAGATACGCAGTATTTT
-	-	TRBV23-1	TRBJ1-1	CASSQSWTENTEAFF	TGCGCCAGCAGTCAATCATGGACAGAGAACACTGAAGCTTTCTTT
once	TRBD2	TRBV6-5	TRBJ2-7	CASTSPGGSYEQYF	TGTGCCAGCACCTCCCCCGGGGGGAGCTACGAGCAGTACTTC
once	-	TRBV5-5	TRBJ1-1	CASSSLLDIAEAFF	TGTGCCAGCAGCTCCCTACTGGACATCGCTGAAGCTTTCTTT
-	-	TRBV19	TRBJ2-7	CASSIGARYEQYF	TGTGCCAGTAGTATAGGGGCCCGCTACGAGCAGTACTTC
few	-	TRBV6-4	TRBJ2-3	CASSGGASTDTQYF	TGTGCCAGCAGTGGGGGGGCTAGCACAGATACGCAGTATTTT
-	-	TRBV30	TRBJ2-1	CAWSVLNAGEQFF	TGTGCCTGGAGTGTACTGAATGCGGGTGAGCAGTTCTTC
-	-	TRBV3-1/TRBV3-2	TRBJ1-6	CASVQGLHNSPLHF	TGTGCCAGCGTTCAGGGGCTTCATAATTCACCCCTCCACTTT
-	-	TRBV11-1	TRBJ2-5	CASSLGVGNLQETQYF	TGTGCCAGCAGCTTAGGCGTAGGAAACCTCCAAGAGACCCAGTACTTC
-	-	TRBV12-3/TRBV12-4	TRBJ1-2	CASSRDTNYGYTF	TGTGCCAGCAGCCGGGACACTAACTATGGCTACACCTTC
-	-	TRBV19	TRBJ1-4	CASSGGGGATNEKLFF	TGTGCCAGTAGCGGGGGAGGCGGAGCAACTAATGAAAAACTGTTTTTT
-	TRBD1	TRBV6-5	TRBJ1-1	CASSFLPGQGTEAFF	TGTGCCAGCAGCTTCTTGCCGGGACAGGGAACTGAAGCTTTCTTT
-	-	TRBV28	TRBJ1-1	CASSLTQGWGTEAFF	TGTGCCAGCAGTTTAACGCAGGGATGGGGCACTGAAGCTTTCTTT
-	TRBD2	TRBV18	TRBJ2-1	CASSLRLAGPTYNEQFF	TGTGCCAGCTCACTGAGGCTAGCGGGACCTACCTACAATGAGCAGTTCTTC
-	-	TRBV4-1	TRBJ1-5	CASSQRDSNQPQHF	TGCGCCAGCAGCCAACGGGACAGCAATCAGCCCCAGCATTTT
-	TRBD1	TRBV2	TRBJ1-1	CASRSTGGYTEAFF	TGTGCCAGCAGGTCGACAGGGGGATATACTGAAGCTTTCTTT
-	TRBD2	TRBV11-2	TRBJ2-1	CASSLDRFSAGGVF	TGTGCCAGCAGCTTAGATCGTTTTTCAGCGGGGGGGGTCTTC
-	TRBD1	TRBV2	TRBJ2-2	CASRRDRANGELFF	TGTGCCAGCAGGAGGGACAGGGCCAACGGGGAGCTGTTTTTT
-	-	TRBV19	TRBJ1-2	CASSPGGRPNYGYTF	TGTGCCAGTAGCCCGGGGGGGCGACCCAACTATGGCTACACCTTC
-	-	TRBV5-1	TRBJ2-3	CASSFGGGAGTDTQYF	TGCGCCAGCAGCTTTGGAGGGGGGGCCGGGACAGATACGCAGTATTTT
-	TRBD2	TRBV7-9	TRBJ2-5	CASSPLGGRGRETQYF	TGTGCCAGCAGCCCGCTGGGCGGGAGAGGTCGAGAGACCCAGTACTTC
-	-	TRBV5-4	TRBJ2-1	CASSSRTISYNEQFF	TGTGCCAGCAGCTCTCGGACGATCTCCTACAATGAGCAGTTCTTC
few	-	TRBV28	TRBJ2-1	CASSVSQLGEQFF	TGTGCCAGCAGTGTGTCCCAGCTCGGTGAGCAGTTCTTC
-	-	TRBV6-1	TRBJ2-7	CASSEAQLGIPYEQYF	TGTGCCAGCAGTGAAGCGCAGCTCGGGATCCCCTACGAGCAGTACTTC
-	TRBD2	TRBV19	TRBJ2-7	CASSGRAGDEQYF	TGTGCCAGTAGCGGGAGGGCCGGAGATGAGCAGTACTTC
-	-	TRBV19	TRBJ1-5	CASSYTEGNQPQHF	TGTGCCAGTAGCTACACGGAGGGCAATCAGCCCCAGCATTTT
-	TRBD1	TRBV29-1	TRBJ1-1	CSVWTGRTEAFF	TGCAGCGTTTGGACAGGGCGCACTGAAGCTTTCTTT
once	-	TRBV6-6	TRBJ1-5	CASSPQVFQPQHF	TGTGCCAGCAGTCCACAGGTCTTTCAGCCCCAGCATTTT
-	-	TRBV7-2	TRBJ2-7	CASSITIDEQYF	TGTGCCAGCAGCATAACCATCGACGAGCAGTACTTC
-	-	TRBV9	TRBJ1-2	CASSVVGSGYTF	TGTGCCAGCAGCGTAGTAGGGAGCGGCTACACCTTC
-	-	TRBV12-3/TRBV12-4	TRBJ1-1	CASIRQAEAFF	TGTGCCAGCATTAGGCAGGCAGAAGCTTTCTTT
-	-	TRBV23-1	TRBJ2-5	CASSTGETQYF	TGCGCCAGCAGTACTGGGGAGACCCAGTACTTC
-	-	TRBV27	TRBJ2-7	CASSYRPGARGYEQYF	TGTGCCAGCAGTTACCGCCCGGGAGCTCGCGGCTACGAGCAGTACTTC
-	TRBD2	TRBV24-1	TRBJ2-7	CATSDYPVPRTSRCEQYF	TGTGCCACCAGTGACTATCCCGTTCCCCGGACTAGTCGGTGCGAGCAGTACTTC
-	-	TRBV24-1	TRBJ2-3	CATSDSRAADTQYF	TGTGCCACCAGTGATAGCAGGGCAGCGGATACGCAGTATTTT
-	-	TRBV30	TRBJ2-2	CAWSPGVGELFF	TGTGCCTGGAGCCCAGGGGTTGGGGAGCTGTTTTTT
-	TRBD1	TRBV19	TRBJ2-7	CASSHPEGQGFAYEQYF	TGTGCCAGTAGCCACCCCGAAGGACAGGGATTCGCCTACGAGCAGTACTTC
-	TRBD2	TRBV9	TRBJ2-3	CASSPRPGSGANLQYF	TGTGCCAGCAGCCCCCGACCCGGGAGCGGGGCAAACTTGCAGTATTTT
-	-	TRBV4-2	TRBJ2-1	CASSQGVSEGEQFF	TGTGCCAGCAGCCAAGGCGTCTCCGAGGGAGAGCAGTTCTTC
-	-	TRBV6-5	TRBJ2-7	CASRTTGYEQYF	TGTGCCAGCAGGACGACAGGCTACGAGCAGTACTTC
-	-	TRBV19	TRBJ2-5	CASSDPGTGSETQYF	TGTGCCAGTAGTGATCCCGGGACGGGGTCAGAGACCCAGTACTTC
-	TRBD2	TRBV19	TRBJ2-2	CASSPGLASLSGELFF	TGTGCCAGTAGCCCTGGACTAGCCTCTTTGTCCGGGGAGCTGTTTTTT